The 11 T cell receptor beta chains below all came from one sample that was sequenced in a study of cytomegalovirus exposure and HLA in healthy donors. Primers: 60 Vbeta forward and 13 Jbeta reverse. Repertoires were generated with immunoSEQ multiplex PCR, while TCRdb's copy carries only in-frame clones and drops some. The sample comprises some 190,000 clones, 65% to 80% of which are singletons, and about 4.6% rests with the top ten. Material for sequencing was PBMCs. These receptors were taken from a man aged 25-45 years in good health and CMV-seropositive.

The chain employs TRBV10-3 and TRBJ2-7, with D perhaps TRBD2 (7 bases). There are 14 residues in the CDR3. V was trimmed by 2 bases and J by 2 bases, leaving 10 bases between them. Germline V gene sequence: CDR1 ENHRY, CDR2 SYGVKD. In nucleotides, the CDR3 is TGTGCCATCAGTGAGCGGGGGGCCCCCTACGAGCAGTACTTC. As protein: CAISERGAPYEQYF.

This clone has only one observation. The V and J genes are TRBV6-6 and TRBJ1-2; 8 nucleotides agree with TRBD1. CDR3 length: 16 amino acids. Germline CDR1 and CDR2: MNHNY and SVGAGI (reference sequence). The J segment lost 6 bases and the V segment lost 2 bases, leaving 11 bases of the junction unmatched. CDR3 nucleotides: TGTGCCAGCAGTTACCCGGGACAGGAGCGACGGGATGGCTACACCTTC. It encodes CASSYPGQERRDGYTF.

A single count supports this clone. The chain employs TRBV9 and TRBJ2-5; 7 positions match TRBD1. J was trimmed by 5 bases and V by 6 bases; bases with no gene match: 4. Germline V gives CDR1 SGDLS, CDR2 YYNGEE. The CDR3 length is 12 residues. The CDR3 reads CASKGAGETQYF. DNA for the CDR3: TGTGCCAGCAAGGGGGCTGGGGAGACCCAGTACTTC.

The V gene is TRBV10-3, the J gene TRBJ2-7, with TRBD1 identical over 8 bases. The CDR3 loop spans 14 amino acids. Germline lookup yields CDR1 ENHRY and CDR2 SYGVKD. V shed 0 bases and J 5 bases; nucleotides not matched to a gene: 3. The CDR3 loop reads CAISESQGANEQYF. Here the CDR3 DNA reads TGTGCCATCAGTGAGTCTCAGGGGGCAAACGAGCAGTACTTC.

The rearrangement links TRBV4-1 to TRBJ2-2, with 11 bases fitting TRBD2. CDR1 and CDR2 from the germline V gene are MGHRA and YSYEKL. This CDR3 contains 17 residues. Germline trimming cut 3 bases from V and 0 bases from J; bases unmatched to any gene: 3. CDR3 nucleotides: TGCGCCAGCAGCCACACTAGCGGGGGTCCGAACACCGGGGAGCTGTTTTTT. This codes for CASSHTSGGPNTGELFF.

This clone was seen a few times. The CDR3 DNA reads as TGTGCCACCAGCAGAGATCTCACTACCTCCTACAATGAGCAGTTCTTC. Residues: CATSRDLTTSYNEQFF. The J gene is TRBJ2-1, the V gene TRBV15; D is ambiguous. The germline V gene has CDR1 LNHNV and CDR2 YYDKDF (reference sequence). This CDR3 has 16 amino acids. V gave up 0 bases and J gave up 0 bases, with 9 bases separating them.

The V call is TRBV5-8, the J call TRBJ2-2, with a tentative D call TRBD2 (5 bases). Germline V gives CDR1 SGHTS, CDR2 YDEGEE. Trimming shortened V by 9 bases and J by 7 bases, and 10 bases separated the two germline ends. This CDR3 contains 11 residues. CDR3 in amino acids: CATRVVGELFF. Here the CDR3 DNA reads TGTGCCACGCGGGTAGTCGGGGAGCTGTTTTTT.

V gene TRBV9 combines with J gene TRBJ2-5; TRBD1 matches at 11 bases. Trimming removed 3 bases from V and 5 bases from J; junction bases left unmatched: 6. The CDR3 extends over 15 amino acids. Germline assignment: CDR1 SGDLS and CDR2 YYNGEE. The CDR3 nucleotides are TGTGCCAGCAGCGCTCGGGACAGGGGGATGGAGACCCAGTACTTC. Its protein is CASSARDRGMETQYF. Supplemented by reference TRBV9 and TRBJ2-5, the full variable domain reads DSGVTQTPKHLITATGQRVTLRCSPRSGDLSVYWYQQSLDQGLQFLIQYYNGEERAKGNILERFSAQQFPDLHSELNLSSLELGDSALYFCASSARDRGMETQYFGPGTRLLVL.

The V and J genes are TRBV5-4 and TRBJ1-2; 12 bases are shared with TRBD1. V trimming: 3 bases; J trimming: 7 bases; junction bases outside the gene matches: 10. Germline V gene sequence: CDR1 SGHNT, CDR2 YYREEE (reference sequence). CDR3 length: 16 residues. DNA for the CDR3: TGTGCCAGCAGCTCGGGTCCGGGACAGGGGGCTCGTGGCTACACCTTC. As protein: CASSSGPGQGARGYTF.

The rearrangement joins TRBV6-5 to TRBJ2-3; a possible D gene is TRBD1 (6 bases). Germline V lookup: CDR1 MNHEY, CDR2 SVGAGI. The germline V and J ends were trimmed by 6 bases and 4 bases, with 17 bases remaining between them. The CDR3 spans 15 residues. Here the CDR3 DNA reads TGTGCCAGCAGCCCGCAGGGGTTCGGGGCAGATACGCAGTATTTT. Its protein is CASSPQGFGADTQYF.

The rearrangement links TRBV7-8 to TRBJ1-1; possibly TRBD1 for D (5 bases). The germline V and J ends were trimmed by 5 bases and 7 bases, with 14 bases remaining between them. Germline lookup yields CDR1 SGHVS and CDR2 FQNEAQ. The CDR3 covers 13 residues. DNA of the CDR3: TGTGCCAGCAGCGCGCCTGCGCAGGGTGAAGCTTTCTTT. Translating it yields CASSAPAQGEAFF. The whole variable domain, filled in from reference TRBV7-8 and TRBJ1-1, reads GAGVSQSPRYKVAKRGQDVALRCDPISGHVSLFWYQQALGQGPEFLTYFQNEAQLDKSGLPSDRFFAERPEGSVSTLKIQRTQQEDSAVYLCASSAPAQGEAFFGQGTRLTVV.